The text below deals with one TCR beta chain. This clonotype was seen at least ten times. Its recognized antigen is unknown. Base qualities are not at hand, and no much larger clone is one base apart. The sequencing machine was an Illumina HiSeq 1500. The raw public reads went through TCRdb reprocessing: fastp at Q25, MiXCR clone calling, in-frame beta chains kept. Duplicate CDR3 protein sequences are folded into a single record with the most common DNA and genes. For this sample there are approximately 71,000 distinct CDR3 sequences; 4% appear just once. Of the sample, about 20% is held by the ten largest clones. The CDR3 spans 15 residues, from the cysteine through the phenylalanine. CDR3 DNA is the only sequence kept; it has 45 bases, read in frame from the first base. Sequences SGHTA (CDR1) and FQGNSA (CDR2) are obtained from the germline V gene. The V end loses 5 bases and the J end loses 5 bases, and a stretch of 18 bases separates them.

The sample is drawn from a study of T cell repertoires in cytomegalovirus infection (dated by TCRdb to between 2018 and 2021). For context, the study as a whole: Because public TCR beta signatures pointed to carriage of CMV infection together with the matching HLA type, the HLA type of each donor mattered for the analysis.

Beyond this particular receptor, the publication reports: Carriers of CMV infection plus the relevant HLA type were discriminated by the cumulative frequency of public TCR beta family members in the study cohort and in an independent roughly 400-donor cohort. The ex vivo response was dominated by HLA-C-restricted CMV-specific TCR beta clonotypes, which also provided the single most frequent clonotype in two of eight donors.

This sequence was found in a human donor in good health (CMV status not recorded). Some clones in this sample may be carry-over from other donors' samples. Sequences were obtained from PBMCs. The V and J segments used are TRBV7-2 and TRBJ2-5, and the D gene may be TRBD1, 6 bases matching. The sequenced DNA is TGTGCCAGCAGCCCGGCTACAGGGCCATCGGAGACCCAGTACTTC. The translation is CASSPATGPSETQYF.